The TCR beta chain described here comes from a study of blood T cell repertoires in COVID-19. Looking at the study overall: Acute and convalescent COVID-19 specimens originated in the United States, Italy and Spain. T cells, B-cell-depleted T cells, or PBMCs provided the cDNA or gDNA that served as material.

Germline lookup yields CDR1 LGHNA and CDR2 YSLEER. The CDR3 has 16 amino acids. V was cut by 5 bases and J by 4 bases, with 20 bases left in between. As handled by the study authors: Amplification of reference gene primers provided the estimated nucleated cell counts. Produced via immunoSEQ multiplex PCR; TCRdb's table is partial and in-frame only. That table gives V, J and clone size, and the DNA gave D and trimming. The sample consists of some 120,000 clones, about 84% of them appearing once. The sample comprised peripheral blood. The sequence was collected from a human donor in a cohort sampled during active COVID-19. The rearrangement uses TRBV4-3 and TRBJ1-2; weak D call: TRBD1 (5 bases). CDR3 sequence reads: CASSSEPPPGGYGYTF. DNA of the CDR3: TGCGCCAGCAGCTCCGAGCCTCCGCCCGGGGGCTATGGCTACACCTTC.